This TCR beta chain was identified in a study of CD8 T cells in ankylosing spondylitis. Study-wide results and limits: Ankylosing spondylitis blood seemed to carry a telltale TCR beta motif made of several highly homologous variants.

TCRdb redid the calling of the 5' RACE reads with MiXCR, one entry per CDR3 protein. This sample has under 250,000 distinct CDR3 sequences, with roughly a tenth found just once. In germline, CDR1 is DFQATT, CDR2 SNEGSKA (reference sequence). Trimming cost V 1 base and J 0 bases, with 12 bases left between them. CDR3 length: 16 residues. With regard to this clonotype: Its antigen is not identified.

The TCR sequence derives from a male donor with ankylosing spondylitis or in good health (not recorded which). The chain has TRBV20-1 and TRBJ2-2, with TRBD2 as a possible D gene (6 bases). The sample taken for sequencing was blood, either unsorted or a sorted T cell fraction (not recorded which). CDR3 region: CSARGLGGTNTGELFF. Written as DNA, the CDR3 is TGCAGTGCTAGAGGGCTTGGCGGGACGAACACCGGGGAGCTGTTTTTT.